This TCR beta chain was sequenced in a study of OX40 agonist ivuxolimab in advanced cancers. Turning to the overall study: Ivuxolimab was an agonistic, fully human IgG2 monoclonal antibody directed against OX40 (CD134), a costimulatory receptor. Three dose-escalation patients achieved partial responses, one with hepatocellular carcinoma and two with cutaneous melanoma. In the dose-escalation cohort, more than 75% of patients were male, and the mean age was roughly 60 years, with a range of roughly 20 to 85. Of the approximately 54 patients in dose escalation, some 20 had hepatocellular carcinoma, roughly 15 had melanoma, 9 had renal cell carcinoma and 9 had head and neck cancer. Intravenous ivuxolimab was administered to patients every 2 weeks at six dose levels: 0.01, 0.1, 0.3, 1.5, 3 and 10 mg/kg. The purpose of peripheral TCRbeta sequencing was to test whether ivuxolimab changed TCR sequence diversity and led to clonal T-cell expansion. The paper reports the monotherapy dose-escalation portion (N of about 52 patients) of the phase I ivuxolimab trial. Patients were allowed to have had prior anti-PD-1, anti-PD-L1 or anti-CTLA-4 therapy, and roughly 40% of the dose-escalation patients had been treated with checkpoint inhibitors.

A note on this clone: Its antigen is currently not known. No quality values exist for individual bases; no much larger clone is one base distant.

Results the study describes overall, beyond this receptor: Low levels of normalized T-cell clonal expansion were also seen in some nonresponding patients. Antigen specificity was not determined for the clonally expanded peripheral T cells. In the 0.1-3.0 mg/kg groups, partial responders had among the lowest normalized peripheral clonal expansion, particularly in CD8+ T cells. Clonal expansion of both CD4+ and CD8+ blood T cells was observed from baseline to week 6 at doses 0.1 to 3.0 mg/kg. After ivuxolimab, expanded clones were on average more numerous among CD8+ T cells than among CD4+ T cells.

The trial excluded patients who had a history of autoimmune disease or were on systemic immunosuppression. Peripheral blood for TCR sequencing was collected from all dose cohorts at baseline, on cycle 4 day 1, and on cycle 7 day 1. Samples were obtained from an open-label, multicenter, first-in-human phase I dose-escalation trial of ivuxolimab. Adults with locally advanced or metastatic head and neck squamous cell, hepatocellular, melanoma or renal cell carcinoma were enrolled in the trial. CD4+ and CD8+ T cells were sorted separately from peripheral blood before TCR sequencing. From its cysteine to its phenylalanine, the CDR3 spans 15 amino acids. Only the CDR3 portion is preserved as DNA: 45 bases, with reading frame beginning at the first base. Cut back by 6 bases and 0 bases, the V and J ends lie 9 bases apart. CDR1 is given as SNHLY and CDR2 as FYNNEI, both from the germline V gene. Genomic DNA was isolated from the sorted cells so that the TCRbeta CDR3 region could be sequenced. The immunoSEQ Assay was used to sequence the TCRbeta CDR3 regions. Held by TCRdb, this immuneACCESS table contains in-frame sequences only and omits some clones. Under half of the omission traces to an unresolved V gene where checked; the cause of the rest is unknown. Within this sample are tens of thousands of clones, with 83% of them counted one time only. Over 1% of the sample comes from the top ten.

The chain joins TRBV2 to TRBJ1-6; there is no confident call for the D gene. The receptor was derived from an adult with an advanced solid tumor such as melanoma, head and neck, liver or kidney cancer. The sequences come from CD4+ or CD8+ T cells sorted from blood, collected in a trial of the OX40 agonist ivuxolimab. CDR3 region: CASRGFSSYNSPLHF. The nucleotides read TGTGCCAGCAGGGGGTTTAGCTCCTATAATTCACCCCTCCACTTT.